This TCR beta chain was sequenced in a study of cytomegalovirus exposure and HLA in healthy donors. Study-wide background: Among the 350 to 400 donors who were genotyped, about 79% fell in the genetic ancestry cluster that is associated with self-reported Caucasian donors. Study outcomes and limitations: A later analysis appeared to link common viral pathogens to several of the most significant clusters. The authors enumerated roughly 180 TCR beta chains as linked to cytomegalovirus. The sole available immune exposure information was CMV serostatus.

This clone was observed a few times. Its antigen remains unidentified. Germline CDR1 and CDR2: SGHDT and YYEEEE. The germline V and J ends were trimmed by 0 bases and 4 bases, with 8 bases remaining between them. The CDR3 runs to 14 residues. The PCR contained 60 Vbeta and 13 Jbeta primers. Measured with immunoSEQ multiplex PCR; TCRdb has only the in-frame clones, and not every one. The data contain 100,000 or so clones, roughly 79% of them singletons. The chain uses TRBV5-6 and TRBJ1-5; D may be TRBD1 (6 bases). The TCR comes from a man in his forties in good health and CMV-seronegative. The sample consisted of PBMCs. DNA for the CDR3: TGTGCCAGCAGCTTGGTGGGGGCGAATCAGCCCCAGCATTTT. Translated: CASSLVGANQPQHF.